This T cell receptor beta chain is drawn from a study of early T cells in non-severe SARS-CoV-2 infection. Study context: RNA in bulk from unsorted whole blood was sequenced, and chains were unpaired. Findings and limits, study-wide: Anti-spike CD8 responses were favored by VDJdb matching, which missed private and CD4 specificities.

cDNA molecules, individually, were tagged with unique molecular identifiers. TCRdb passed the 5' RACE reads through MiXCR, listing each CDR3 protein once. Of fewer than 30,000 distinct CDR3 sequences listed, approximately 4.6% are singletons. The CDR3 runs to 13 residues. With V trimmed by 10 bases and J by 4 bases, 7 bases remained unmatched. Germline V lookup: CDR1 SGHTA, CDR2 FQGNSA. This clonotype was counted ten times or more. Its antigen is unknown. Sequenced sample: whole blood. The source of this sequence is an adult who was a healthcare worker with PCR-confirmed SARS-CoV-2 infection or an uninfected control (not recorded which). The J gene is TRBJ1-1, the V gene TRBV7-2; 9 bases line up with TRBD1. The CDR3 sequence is CATKPGQGTEAFF. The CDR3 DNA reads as TGTGCCACCAAACCGGGACAGGGCACTGAAGCTTTCTTT. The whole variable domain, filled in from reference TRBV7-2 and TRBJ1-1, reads GAGVSQSPSNKVTEKGKDVELRCDPISGHTALYWYRQSLGQGLEFLIYFQGNSAPDKSGLPSDRFSAERTGGSVSTLTIQRTQQEDSAVYLCATKPGQGTEAFFGQGTRLTVV.